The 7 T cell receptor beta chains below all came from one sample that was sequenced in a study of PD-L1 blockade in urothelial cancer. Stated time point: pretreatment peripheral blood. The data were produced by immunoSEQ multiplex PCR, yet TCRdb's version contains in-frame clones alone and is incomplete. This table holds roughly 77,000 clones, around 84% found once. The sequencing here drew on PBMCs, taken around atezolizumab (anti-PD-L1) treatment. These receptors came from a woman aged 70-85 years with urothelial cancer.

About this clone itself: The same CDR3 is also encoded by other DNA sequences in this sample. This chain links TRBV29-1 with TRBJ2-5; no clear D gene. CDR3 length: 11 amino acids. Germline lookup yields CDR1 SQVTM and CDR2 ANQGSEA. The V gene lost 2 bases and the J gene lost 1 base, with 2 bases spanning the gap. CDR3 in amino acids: CSVERQETQYF. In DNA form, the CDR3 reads TGCAGCGTTGAACGCCAAGAGACCCAGTACTTC. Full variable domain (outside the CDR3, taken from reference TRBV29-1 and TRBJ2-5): SAVISQKPSRDICQRGTSLTIQCQVDSQVTMMFWYRQQPGQSLTLIATANQGSEATYESGFVIDKFPISRPNLTFSTLTVSNMSPEDSSIYLCSVERQETQYFGPGTRLLVL.

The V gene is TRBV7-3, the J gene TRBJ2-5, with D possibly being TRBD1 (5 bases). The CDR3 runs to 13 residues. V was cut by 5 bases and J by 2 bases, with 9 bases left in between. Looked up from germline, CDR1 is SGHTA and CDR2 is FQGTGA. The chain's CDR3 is CASSRGQQETQYF. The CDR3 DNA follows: TGTGCCAGCAGCAGAGGACAACAAGAGACCCAGTACTTC.

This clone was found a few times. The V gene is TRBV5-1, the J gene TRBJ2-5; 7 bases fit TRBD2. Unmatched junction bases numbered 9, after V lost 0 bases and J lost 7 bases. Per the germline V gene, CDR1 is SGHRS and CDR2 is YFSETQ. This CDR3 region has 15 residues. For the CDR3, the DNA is TGCGCCAGCAGCTTGGAGAGGGCGGGAGTTTCGACCCAGTACTTC. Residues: CASSLERAGVSTQYF.

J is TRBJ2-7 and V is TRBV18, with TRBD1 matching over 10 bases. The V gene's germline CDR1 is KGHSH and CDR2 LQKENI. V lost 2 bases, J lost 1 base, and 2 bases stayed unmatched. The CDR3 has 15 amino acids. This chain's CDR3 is CASSPGTGASYEQYF. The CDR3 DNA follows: TGTGCCAGCTCACCAGGGACAGGGGCATCCTACGAGCAGTACTTC.

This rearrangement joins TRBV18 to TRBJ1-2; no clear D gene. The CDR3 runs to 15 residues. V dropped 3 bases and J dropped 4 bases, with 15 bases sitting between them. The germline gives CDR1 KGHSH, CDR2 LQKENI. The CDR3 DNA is TGTGCCAGCTCACCGACCCCCCCCGCGGCCTATGGCTACACCTTC. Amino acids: CASSPTPPAAYGYTF.

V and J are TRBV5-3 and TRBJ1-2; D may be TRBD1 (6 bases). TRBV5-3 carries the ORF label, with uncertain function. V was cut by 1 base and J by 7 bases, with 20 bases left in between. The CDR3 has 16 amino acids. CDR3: CARSLKPQGRDGGYTF. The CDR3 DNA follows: TGTGCCAGAAGCTTGAAACCACAGGGCAGAGACGGTGGCTACACCTTC.

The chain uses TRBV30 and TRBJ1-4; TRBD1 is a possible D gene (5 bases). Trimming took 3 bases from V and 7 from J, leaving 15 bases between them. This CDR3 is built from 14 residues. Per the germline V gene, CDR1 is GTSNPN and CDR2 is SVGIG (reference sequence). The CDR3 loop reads CAWSPGIFGEKLFF. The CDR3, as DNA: TGTGCCTGGAGCCCAGGGATCTTCGGTGAAAAACTGTTTTTT.